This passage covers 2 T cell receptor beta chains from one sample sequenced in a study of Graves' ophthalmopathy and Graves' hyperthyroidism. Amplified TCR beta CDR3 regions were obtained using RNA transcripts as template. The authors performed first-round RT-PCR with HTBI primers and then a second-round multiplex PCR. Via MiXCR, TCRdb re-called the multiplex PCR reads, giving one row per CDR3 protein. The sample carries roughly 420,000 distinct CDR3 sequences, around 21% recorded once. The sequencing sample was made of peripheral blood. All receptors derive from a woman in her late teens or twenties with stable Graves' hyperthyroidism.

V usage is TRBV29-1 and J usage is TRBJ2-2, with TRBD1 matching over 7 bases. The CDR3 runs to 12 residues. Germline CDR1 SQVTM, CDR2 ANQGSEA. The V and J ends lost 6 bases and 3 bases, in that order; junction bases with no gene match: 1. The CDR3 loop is CSVTGDTGELFF. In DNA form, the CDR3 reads TGCAGCGTAACAGGGGACACCGGGGAGCTGTTTTTT.

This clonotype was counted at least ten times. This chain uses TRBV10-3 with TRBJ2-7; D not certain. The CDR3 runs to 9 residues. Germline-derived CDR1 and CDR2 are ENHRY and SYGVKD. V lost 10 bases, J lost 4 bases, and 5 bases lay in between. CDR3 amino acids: CATCYEQYF. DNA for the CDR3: TGTGCCACTTGTTACGAGCAGTACTTC.